A selection of T cell receptor beta chains follows, all from one sample in a study of blood T cells in healthy people across ages. In TCRdb, the 5' RACE reads were re-called with MiXCR into one record per CDR3 protein. In the table there are some 750,000 distinct CDR3 sequences, 22% of which are singletons. The specimen was blood. All receptors come from a man in his 70s in good health. Each CDR3 is given with its conserved first and last residue. Fields, in order: D gene, J gene, V gene, clone size, CDR3 DNA, CDR3 protein. The D gene is left open where the match is weak. Size is stated for part of the rows, as once, few or many counts, or as a class when the clone is expanded.

>TRBD1|TRBJ2-5|TRBV5-1|-
TGCGCCAGCAGCTTGGCCGGGACAGGGGGCGTCGATGAGACCCAGTACTTC
CASSLAGTGGVDETQYF
>-|TRBJ2-7|TRBV11-2|few
TGTGCCAGCAGCTTAGGCCCGACGTACGAGCAGTACTTC
CASSLGPTYEQYF
>-|TRBJ2-7|TRBV28|-
TGTGCCAGCAGTAGAATGTACGGGATCTACGAGCAGTACTTC
CASSRMYGIYEQYF
>-|TRBJ1-4|TRBV9|-
TGTGCCAGCAGCGTAGCGGCGGTCAATGAAAAACTGTTTTTT
CASSVAAVNEKLFF
>TRBD1|TRBJ2-7|TRBV29-1|-
TGCAGCGTTGGAGGGGGCGGAGGCGAGCAGTACTTC
CSVGGGGGEQYF
>TRBD2|TRBJ2-1|TRBV29-1|few
TGCAGCGTTGAGGGACTAGCGGGAGAGCAGTTCTTC
CSVEGLAGEQFF
>-|TRBJ1-4|TRBV12-3/TRBV12-4|-
TGTGCCAGCAGTTTATGGGGGAATTTTTCTGAAAAACTGTTTTTT
CASSLWGNFSEKLFF
>-|TRBJ2-5|TRBV7-9|few
TGTGCCAGCAGCTCCCAGAAATTAGGCGCGCAGTACTTC
CASSSQKLGAQYF
>-|TRBJ2-3|TRBV4-3|-
TGCGCCAGCAGCCGGCACCGGGACGCCAGCACAGATACGCAGTATTTT
CASSRHRDASTDTQYF
>TRBD1|TRBJ2-3|TRBV5-8|-
TGTGCCAGCAGCTTAGGACAGGGGAACGCAGATACGCAGTATTTT
CASSLGQGNADTQYF
>-|TRBJ1-4|TRBV9|-
TGTGCCAGCAGCGTAGGGACCCCAGGCGACCTGTTTTTT
CASSVGTPGDLFF
>-|TRBJ1-4|TRBV29-1|few
TGCAGCGGCGGGGTCCATAATGAAAAACTGTTTTTT
CSGGVHNEKLFF
>-|TRBJ2-4|TRBV15|-
TGTGCCACCAGCACTCGACTAGCCAAAAACATTCAGTACTTC
CATSTRLAKNIQYF
>-|TRBJ2-1|TRBV21-1|-
TGTGCCAGAACAAGGGCGATCGCCTACAATGAGCAGTTCTTC
CARTRAIAYNEQFF
>TRBD2|TRBJ2-5|TRBV7-8|few
TGTGCCAGCAGCCTACCCATCCGACTAGCGCTCCAAGAGACCCAGTACTTC
CASSLPIRLALQETQYF
>-|TRBJ2-3|TRBV18|-
TGTGCCAGCTCCGGACCCTCCCGGTCAGATACGCAGTATTTT
CASSGPSRSDTQYF
>TRBD1|TRBJ1-5|TRBV15|-
TGTGCCACCAGCAGAGAAATGACAGGGGCTTTTGGAGGCAATCAGCCCCAGCATTTT
CATSREMTGAFGGNQPQHF
>-|TRBJ2-5|TRBV12-3/TRBV12-4|few
TGTGCCAGCTGTGTCCGTTTCCAAGAGACCCAGTACTTC
CASCVRFQETQYF
>-|TRBJ2-5|TRBV9|few
TGTGCCAGCAGCGCAAGTATAGCCGACGAGACCCAGTACTTC
CASSASIADETQYF
>TRBD1|TRBJ1-1|TRBV12-3/TRBV12-4|-
TGTGCCAGCAGTTTATACAGGGGGCGGAAGGATGCTGAAGCTTTCTTT
CASSLYRGRKDAEAFF
>TRBD1|TRBJ2-1|TRBV6-2/TRBV6-3|-
TGTGCCAGCAGGGACAGGGTTTACAATGAGCAGTTCTTC
CASRDRVYNEQFF
>TRBD2|TRBJ2-4|TRBV20-1|-
TGCAGTGCTAGAGAGATACTAGCGGGAGGGGACATTCAGTACTTC
CSAREILAGGDIQYF
>-|TRBJ2-1|TRBV7-2|-
TGTGCCAGCAGCTTACAGGGGAGAGGGAGCATTCAGTACAATGAGCAGTTCTTC
CASSLQGRGSIQYNEQFF
>-|TRBJ2-1|TRBV20-1|few
TGCAGTGCTTGTAGCGGTCGGGAGCAGTTCTTC
CSACSGREQFF
>TRBD2|TRBJ2-5|TRBV12-3/TRBV12-4|-
TGTGCCAGCAGTTTTGCTCCGGGGGGGGCGCGGGAGACCCAGTACTTC
CASSFAPGGARETQYF
>-|TRBJ2-5|TRBV20-1|few
TGCAGTGCAATAAGAGTCAGCTCACAAGAGACCCAGTACTTC
CSAIRVSSQETQYF
>-|TRBJ2-3|TRBV11-3|few
TGTGCCAGCAGCCCGGAAGGGATCCCCACAGATACGCAGTATTTT
CASSPEGIPTDTQYF
>-|TRBJ1-1|TRBV3-1|few
TGTGCCAGCATTGGTAACACTGAAGCTTTCTTT
CASIGNTEAFF
>-|TRBJ1-1|TRBV5-1|-
TGCGCCAGCAGACCGGGACACCCGGCAGTTGAAGCTTTCTTT
CASRPGHPAVEAFF
>-|TRBJ2-5|TRBV5-1|-
TGCGCCAGCAGCTTGGCTCGACAGGGGCGGGGGCTGTACCAAGAGACCCAGTACTTC
CASSLARQGRGLYQETQYF
>-|TRBJ2-2|TRBV29-1|few
TGCAGCGTTCACAATGGGCGATCGAACACCGGGGAGCTGGTTTTT
CSVHNGRSNTGELVF
>-|TRBJ2-5|TRBV27|few
TGTGCCAGCAGAACAGGGGTAAAAAACGGAGGGGAGCAGTACTTC
CASRTGVKNGGEQYF
>-|TRBJ2-7|TRBV5-5|-
TGTGCCAGCAGCTTGGGACCGCCTAACCACGAGCAGTACTTC
CASSLGPPNHEQYF
>TRBD2|TRBJ2-1|TRBV27|many
TGTGCCAGCAGTTTATCCTCGGGACTAGCGGGAGGACGAGCCTACAATGAGCAGTTCTTC
CASSLSSGLAGGRAYNEQFF
>-|TRBJ1-3|TRBV6-5|few
TGTGCCAGCAGTTACCGGTCGGAGAGCTCTGGAAACACCATATATTTT
CASSYRSESSGNTIYF
>TRBD2|TRBJ2-1|TRBV5-4|-
TGTGCCAGCAGCTTAGTTAGCGGGAAGGATGAGCAGTTCTTC
CASSLVSGKDEQFF
>TRBD1|TRBJ1-2|TRBV5-1|few
TGCGCCAGCAGTTCCCCTGACAGGGAAACTGAAATCATCTATGGCTACACCTTC
CASSSPDRETEIIYGYTF
>-|TRBJ1-2|TRBV29-1|many
TGCAGCGTAGCTCCGGGATATGGCTACACCTTC
CSVAPGYGYTF
>-|TRBJ1-4|TRBV20-1|-
TGCAGTGCTAGAGGCCAGGGAACGATTGAAAAACAGTTTTTT
CSARGQGTIEKQFF
>TRBD1|TRBJ2-1|TRBV6-5|few
TGTGCCAGCAGTCTGGACAGGGGGCTTGTCAATGAGCAGTTCTTC
CASSLDRGLVNEQFF
>-|TRBJ2-1|TRBV7-9|few
TGTGCCAGCATCTCCTTCGTGGGCTTCAATGAGCAGTTCTTC
CASISFVGFNEQFF
>-|TRBJ2-3|TRBV12-3/TRBV12-4|-
TGTGCCAGCAGTTCCCAGGGGGGGCGCACAGATACGCAGTATTTT
CASSSQGGRTDTQYF
>-|TRBJ1-1|TRBV14|few
TGTGCCAGCAGCCTTACCGGGGGGTGGACAACTGAAGCTTTCTTT
CASSLTGGWTTEAFF
>-|TRBJ1-1|TRBV7-9|few
TGTGCCAGCTTCTCGAAGGGACACAACACTGAAGCTTTCTTT
CASFSKGHNTEAFF
>-|TRBJ2-7|TRBV10-3|few
TGTGCCATCAGTGGGGGACCCTACGAGCAGTACTTC
CAISGGPYEQYF
>-|TRBJ1-2|TRBV19|-
TGTGCCAGTAGTATAGATTCGAACAGACGACCTTATGGCTACACCTTC
CASSIDSNRRPYGYTF
>-|TRBJ1-3|TRBV7-2|many
TGTGCCAGCAGCTTCGGGAGCTCTGGAAACACCATATATTTT
CASSFGSSGNTIYF
>-|TRBJ1-2|TRBV20-1|few
TGCAGTGCTAGAGATTGGGCAGACTATGGCTACACCTTC
CSARDWADYGYTF
>-|TRBJ2-5|TRBV7-9|-
TGTGCCAGCAGCCCCCTGGACGCCGCGTTCTTC
CASSPLDAAFF